What follows are 27 T cell receptor beta chains derived from one specimen sequenced in a study of cytomegalovirus exposure and HLA in healthy donors. The study ran its PCR with 60 Vbeta and 13 Jbeta primers. The protocol was immunoSEQ multiplex PCR, while the TCRdb copy is restricted to in-frame clones and leaves out a portion. Here the sample spans some 100,000 clones, about 70% being singletons. The sequencing input was PBMCs. These receptors were taken from a female donor in good health and CMV-seropositive.

This chain joins TRBV21-1 and TRBJ1-1. TRBV21-1 is marked as a pseudogene. The CDR3 contains 13 residues. The CDR3 region is CASSAPSGAEAFF. The DNA of the CDR3 is TGTGCCAGCAGTGCGCCTTCGGGGGCTGAAGCTTTCTTT.

The chain is built from TRBV7-2 and TRBJ2-3, with 9 bases fitting TRBD2. This CDR3 has 19 amino acids. V gave up 1 base and J gave up 1 base; unmatched junction bases: 12. Germline loops: CDR1 SGHTA, CDR2 FQGNSA. This CDR3 reads CASSLGGASGDPGTDTQYF. The CDR3, as DNA: TGTGCCAGCAGCTTAGGGGGGGCTAGCGGGGACCCCGGCACAGATACGCAGTATTTT.

V is TRBV4-2 and J is TRBJ1-1; D may be TRBD1 (6 bases). The germline V gene has CDR1 LGHNA and CDR2 YNFKEQ. Trimming removed 3 bases from V and 1 base from J, with 9 bases in between. This CDR3 contains 14 residues. CDR3 nucleotide sequence: TGTGCCAGCAGCCAGGGACACCAGAACACTGAAGCTTTCTTT. This codes for CASSQGHQNTEAFF.

CDR3 sequence: CASSFRAHTEAFF. Here the CDR3 DNA reads TGTGCCAGCAGCTTCAGGGCCCACACTGAAGCTTTCTTT. J is TRBJ1-1 and V is TRBV5-4, with TRBD1 as a possible D gene (5 bases). Germline V lookup: CDR1 SGHNT, CDR2 YYREEE (reference sequence). The CDR3 sequence is 13 residues long. The V end was cut by 2 bases, the J end by 3 bases, with 8 bases between.

The chain carries TRBV28 and TRBJ1-1; D is undetermined. CDR3 length equals 12 residues. V lost 7 bases to trimming and J lost 6 bases, with 12 bases between them. Germline assignment: CDR1 MDHEN and CDR2 SYDVKM. Written as DNA, the CDR3 is TGTGCCAGCACCCTATCAACGGCTGAAGCTTTCTTT. Protein sequence: CASTLSTAEAFF.

This chain uses TRBV28 with TRBJ2-5, with TRBD1 identical over 10 bases. There are 18 residues in the CDR3. Losses at the gene ends were 5 bases for V and 0 bases for J; bases not matched to a gene: 12. The germline V gene has CDR1 MDHEN and CDR2 SYDVKM. CDR3 sequence reads: CASSLYLDRGEYQETQYF. CDR3 nucleotides: TGTGCCAGCAGTCTCTATTTGGACAGGGGGGAGTACCAAGAGACCCAGTACTTC. The full variable domain, in which reference TRBV28 and TRBJ2-5 provide the parts outside the CDR3, is DVKVTQSSRYLVKRTGEKVFLECVQDMDHENMFWYRQDPGLGLRLIYFSYDVKMKEKGDIPEGYSVSREKKERFSLILESASTNQTSMYLCASSLYLDRGEYQETQYFGPGTRLLVL.

The DNA of the CDR3 is TGCAGCGTTGAAGGGGACAGGGGGAATGAGCAGTTCTTC. It yields the protein CSVEGDRGNEQFF. This chain links TRBV29-1 with TRBJ2-1, with 11 bases matching TRBD1. Germline lookup yields CDR1 SQVTM and CDR2 ANQGSEA. V trimming: 1 base; J trimming: 7 bases; junction bases outside the gene matches: 0. This CDR3 spans 13 amino acids.

This clone occurred a few times. V and J are TRBV7-2 and TRBJ1-3; D is unclear. Germline V CDR1 and CDR2: SGHTA, FQGNSA. Trimming took 2 bases from V and 0 from J, leaving 5 bases between them. This CDR3 is 14 amino acids long. Here the CDR3 reads CASSLPFSGNTIYF. CDR3 coding DNA: TGTGCCAGCAGCTTACCTTTCTCTGGAAACACCATATATTTT. The full variable domain, rest sourced from reference TRBV7-2 and TRBJ1-3, is GAGVSQSPSNKVTEKGKDVELRCDPISGHTALYWYRQSLGQGLEFLIYFQGNSAPDKSGLPSDRFSAERTGGSVSTLTIQRTQQEDSAVYLCASSLPFSGNTIYFGEGSWLTVV.

Only one count was recorded for this clone. This chain links TRBV10-1 with TRBJ2-5, with D possibly matching TRBD2 (7 bases). Trimming took 2 bases from V and 5 from J, leaving 12 bases between them. Germline values: CDR1 WNHNN, CDR2 SYGVQD (reference sequence). The CDR3 sequence is 14 residues long. The CDR3 is CASSEGGAGETQYF. The CDR3 DNA is TGCGCCAGCAGTGAGGGGGGGGCAGGTGAGACCCAGTACTTC.

A remark on this clone: A junction end diverges from the germline sequence, so it may reflect a read error. The chain combines TRBV6-1 with TRBJ2-2, with D perhaps matching TRBD1 (7 bases). This CDR3 is 13 amino acids long. Germline assignment: CDR1 MNHNS and CDR2 SASEGT. In DNA, the CDR3 is TGTGCCAGCAGTGGACAGGGCTACGGGGGGCTGTTTTTT. Translation gives CASSGQGYGGLFF.

The rearrangement joins TRBV27 to TRBJ2-7, with 9 bases matching TRBD2. V lost 0 bases and J lost 3; bases outside the gene matches: 12. The CDR3 totals 18 residues. CDR1 and CDR2 from the germline V gene are MNHEY and SMNVEV (reference sequence). Here the CDR3 reads CASSLSGGGGRALYEQYF. CDR3 DNA: TGTGCCAGCAGTTTATCCGGGGGGGGCGGGAGGGCCCTCTACGAGCAGTACTTC.

V usage is TRBV4-1 and J usage is TRBJ2-7, with unresolved D. The CDR3 has 15 residues. V was clipped by 3 bases and J by 2 bases, with 14 bases between them. From germline, CDR1 is MGHRA and CDR2 YSYEKL. Here the CDR3 DNA reads TGCGCCAGCAGCCAGGGCCAGCTGGGCCCCTACGAGCAGTACTTC. Encoded protein: CASSQGQLGPYEQYF.

This sequence joins TRBV29-1 and TRBJ1-4; 8 bases are a match to TRBD1. Trimming at V came to 4 bases and at J to 7 bases, leaving 5 bases not matched to a gene. This CDR3 contains 13 residues. The germline CDR1 and CDR2 sequences are SQVTM and ANQGSEA. CDR3 nucleotide sequence: TGCAGCGTTGGGGGGCAGGGGGCTGAAAAACTGTTTTTT. Amino acid sequence: CSVGGQGAEKLFF.

This clone has only one observation. This chain joins TRBV7-3 and TRBJ2-1; 12 bases align to TRBD2. Germline V gives CDR1 SGHTA, CDR2 FQGTGA. The CDR3 runs to 15 residues. V gave up 4 bases and J gave up 4 bases; unmatched junction bases: 2. The CDR3 DNA reads TGTGCCAGCAGCTACGGACTAGCGGGGTACAATGAGCAGTTCTTC. It translates to CASSYGLAGYNEQFF.

The CDR3 sequence: CASSPQALGETQYF. CDR3 coding DNA: TGTGCCAGCAGCCCACAGGCCTTGGGGGAGACCCAGTACTTC. V gene TRBV7-9 combines with J gene TRBJ2-5; the D gene is possibly TRBD1 (5 bases). Germline loops: CDR1 SEHNR, CDR2 FQNEAQ (reference sequence). The CDR3 is 14 amino acids. Trimming cost V 5 bases and J 5 bases, with 15 bases left between them. The variable domain in full, completed from reference TRBV7-9 and TRBJ2-5, reads DTGVSQNPRHKITKRGQNVTFRCDPISEHNRLYWYRQTLGQGPEFLTYFQNEAQLEKSRLLSDRFSAERPKGSFSTLEIQRTEQGDSAMYLCASSPQALGETQYFGPGTRLLVL.

The rearrangement links TRBV10-3 to TRBJ2-7; 8 bases agree with TRBD2. This CDR3 is 15 amino acids long. V shed 2 bases and J 3 bases; nucleotides not matched to a gene: 6. CDR1 is ENHRY, CDR2 SYGVKD, per germline. In DNA, the CDR3 is TGTGCCATCAGTGAGGGGCGGCGGGGGGTCTACGAGCAGTACTTC. Amino acid sequence: CAISEGRRGVYEQYF.

This clone was recorded once. The chain joins TRBV7-3 to TRBJ2-1; 9 nucleotides agree with TRBD2. This CDR3 spans 13 amino acids. CDR1 is SGHTA, CDR2 FQGTGA, per germline. With V trimmed by 5 bases and J by 7 bases, 3 bases remained unmatched. The CDR3 loop reads CASSPREGNEQFF. In DNA form, the CDR3 reads TGTGCCAGCAGCCCGCGGGAGGGGAATGAGCAGTTCTTC. The full variable domain, its missing parts supplied by reference TRBV7-3 and TRBJ2-1, is GAGVSQTPSNKVTEKGKYVELRCDPISGHTALYWYRQSLGQGPEFLIYFQGTGAADDSGLPNDRFFAVRPEGSVSTLKIQRTERGDSAVYLCASSPREGNEQFFGPGTRLTVL.

This sequence joins TRBV2 and TRBJ2-2, with D tentatively TRBD2 (5 bases). CDR3 length: 13 residues. The germline V gene has CDR1 SNHLY and CDR2 FYNNEI. The V end lost 7 bases, the J end lost 2 bases, and 8 bases lay between the germline ends. CDR3 amino acids: CASTPGNTGELFF. The CDR3 DNA follows: TGTGCCAGCACCCCGGGAAACACCGGGGAGCTGTTTTTT.

This clone was counted a few times. The V gene is TRBV5-1, the J gene TRBJ1-4; 8 nucleotides align to TRBD1. V lost 6 bases and J lost 0; bases outside the gene matches: 10. Germline CDR1 reads SGHRS; CDR2 reads YFSETQ. The CDR3 has 17 residues. The CDR3 region is CASTPGQGEATNEKLFF. As DNA, the CDR3 is TGCGCCAGCACGCCCGGACAGGGCGAAGCAACTAATGAAAAACTGTTTTTT.

This sequence joins TRBV5-1 and TRBJ1-1; possibly TRBD1 for D (6 bases). Germline CDR1 SGHRS, CDR2 YFSETQ. V was trimmed by 4 bases and J by 0 bases, leaving 10 bases between them. There are 14 residues in the CDR3. Written as DNA, the CDR3 is TGCGCCAGCAGCGTCGGGACATTGAACACTGAAGCTTTCTTT. Amino acid sequence: CASSVGTLNTEAFF.

V is TRBV9 and J is TRBJ1-1; a weak D match, TRBD1 (5 bases). V was cut by 4 bases and J by 0 bases, with 7 bases left in between. The CDR3 has 13 amino acids. Germline CDR1 reads SGDLS; CDR2 reads YYNGEE. This CDR3 reads CASSTQVNTEAFF. CDR3 DNA sequence: TGTGCCAGCAGCACACAGGTGAACACTGAAGCTTTCTTT.

The chain couples TRBV25-1 to TRBJ2-1; 8 bases match TRBD2. J lost 4 bases, V lost 6 bases, and 5 bases had no gene match. Germline CDR1 reads MGHDK; CDR2 reads SYGVNS. This CDR3 is built from 14 residues. CDR3 DNA: TGTGCCAGCAGCATGGCGGGGGGTTACAATGAGCAGTTCTTC. The encoded protein is CASSMAGGYNEQFF.

This clone was detected only a few times. V and J are TRBV11-2 and TRBJ2-7, with 9 bases lining up with TRBD1. The ends lost 4 bases at V and 3 bases at J; junction bases unmatched: 10. This CDR3 has 16 residues. Germline lookup yields CDR1 SGHAT and CDR2 FQNNGV. CDR3 protein: CASSSESGTGLYEQYF. DNA of the CDR3: TGTGCCAGCAGCTCAGAGTCCGGGACAGGGCTCTACGAGCAGTACTTC. The full variable domain, with the rest looked up from reference TRBV11-2 and TRBJ2-7, is EAGVAQSPRYKIIEKRQSVAFWCNPISGHATLYWYQQILGQGPKLLIQFQNNGVVDDSQLPKDRFSAERLKGVDSTLKIQPAKLEDSAVYLCASSSESGTGLYEQYFGPGTRLTVT.

The rearrangement links TRBV25-1 to TRBJ2-5, with D maybe TRBD1 (6 bases). The V and J ends lost 2 bases and 4 bases respectively, with 14 bases between them. Germline V gene data show CDR1 as MGHDK and CDR2 as SYGVNS. This CDR3 comprises 15 residues. The CDR3 protein is CASSEEGQRVETQYF. In nucleotides, the CDR3 is TGTGCCAGCAGTGAAGAAGGACAGAGGGTAGAGACCCAGTACTTC.

The chain employs TRBV27 and TRBJ1-2; D is unclear. The CDR3 has 14 amino acids. The germline gives CDR1 MNHEY, CDR2 SMNVEV (reference sequence). Trimming left V 3 bases short and J 7 bases short, with 15 bases between. The CDR3 protein is CASSLGSHGSGYTF. CDR3 nucleotide sequence: TGTGCCAGCAGTTTGGGCAGCCATGGAAGTGGCTACACCTTC.

This clone was seen a single time. V gene TRBV6-5 combines with J gene TRBJ1-1, with 9 nucleotides matching TRBD1. In germline, CDR1 is MNHEY, CDR2 SVGAGI. Trimming cost V 6 bases and J 4 bases; bases outside gene matches: 9. The CDR3 is 15 amino acids. The CDR3 is CASRLTGGSSTEAFF. The CDR3 region has the DNA TGTGCCAGCAGGCTCACAGGGGGCAGTAGCACTGAAGCTTTCTTT.

This chain links TRBV4-1 with TRBJ1-5; tentatively, D is TRBD1 (5 bases). V lost 3 bases, J lost 9 bases, and 9 bases lay in between. In germline, CDR1 is MGHRA, CDR2 YSYEKL. The CDR3 contains 12 residues. The CDR3 bases are TGCGCCAGCAGCCACGCCCAGGGGCCCCAGCATTTT. Its protein is CASSHAQGPQHF.